This entry lists 2 T cell receptor beta chains sequenced from one sample in a study of blood T cell repertoires in COVID-19. Clones were read by immunoSEQ multiplex PCR, and TCRdb kept only the in-frame ones, dropping some. The sample has some 14,000 clones; roughly nine tenths are singletons. The sample was peripheral blood. These receptor sequences come from a woman in her seventies in a cohort sampled during active or convalescent COVID-19.

In this sample, this clone turned up a few times. The J gene is TRBJ2-1, the V gene TRBV7-9; 8 bases are a match to TRBD2. CDR1 is SEHNR, CDR2 FQNEAQ, per germline (reference sequence). The CDR3 covers 15 residues. V was pared by 7 bases and J by 3 bases, with 8 bases of the junction left unmatched. The CDR3 here is CASTQRAGGYNEQFF. The CDR3 DNA reads as TGTGCCAGCACCCAGAGGGCGGGGGGCTACAATGAGCAGTTCTTC.

This clone was detected once. The gene calls are TRBV30 and TRBJ2-3, with 7 positions matching TRBD1. Germline-derived CDR1 and CDR2 are GTSNPN and SVGIG (reference sequence). The CDR3 loop spans 15 amino acids. The V segment lost 2 bases and the J segment 0 bases; nucleotides outside the gene matches: 5. CDR3 bases: TGTGCCTGGAGTCAAACAGGGGTGAGCACAGATACGCAGTATTTT. Its translation is CAWSQTGVSTDTQYF.